This TCR beta chain originates from a study of high-grade serous ovarian cancer treatment subgroups. Study-level findings and limits: Repertoire similarity ranged roughly 0.1 to 0.79 between tumors of one patient.

Germline loops: CDR1 SGHRS, CDR2 YFSETQ. Trimming at V came to 0 bases and at J to 3 bases, leaving 0 bases not matched to a gene. This CDR3 spans 14 amino acids. A remark on this clone: The antigen remains unidentified.

Tumor samples were taken before definitive surgery or chemotherapy. TCRdb's copy holds only in-frame clones and misses some; the assay was immunoSEQ multiplex PCR. The sample contains around 27,000 clones, roughly four fifths of which appear only once. This TCR derives from a human donor with high-grade serous ovarian cancer. The V call is TRBV5-1, the J call TRBJ1-1; 9 bases line up with TRBD1. The sample comprised tumor tissue. The CDR3 nucleotides are TGCGCCAGCAGCTTGGGGGACAGGGACACTGAAGCTTTCTTT. Translating gives CASSLGDRDTEAFF.